The 29 T cell receptor beta chains given below trace back to one sample, sequenced in a study of human T cells and chemical hapten exposure. TCRdb passed the RACE reads through MiXCR, listing each CDR3 protein once. This sample yields around 70,000 distinct CDR3 sequences, of which about 6% are seen a single time; 3.4% belongs to the top ten. As for time point: healthy volunteer bleed at 6 weeks. Researchers extracted total RNA from unfractionated whole blood. The sequenced sample consisted of whole blood. The receptors come from a female donor in good health. Some clones in this sample may be carry-over from other donors' samples.

The sample holds many counts of this clonotype. V and J are TRBV2 and TRBJ1-4; 8 nucleotides line up with TRBD1. CDR1 and CDR2 (germline): SNHLY, FYNNEI. CDR3 length: 15 amino acids. After removal of 6 bases from V and 5 bases from J, the junction contained 8 bases not matched to a gene. CDR3 sequence reads: CASRRTGTGNEKLFF. The CDR3 DNA reads TGTGCCAGCAGACGAACCGGGACAGGAAATGAAAAACTGTTTTTT. The whole variable domain, filled in from reference TRBV2 and TRBJ1-4, reads EPEVTQTPSHQVTQMGQEVILRCVPISNHLYFYWYRQILGQKVEFLVSFYNNEISEKSEIFDDQFSVERPDGSNFTLKIRSTKLEDSAMYFCASRRTGTGNEKLFFGSGTQLSVL.

The gene calls are TRBV7-9 and TRBJ2-7; 7 positions agree with TRBD2. CDR1 SEHNR and CDR2 FQNEAQ come from the germline V gene (reference sequence). The CDR3 has 14 amino acids. V was pared by 1 base and J by 2 bases, with 2 bases of the junction left unmatched. The CDR3 region has the DNA TGTGCCAGCAGCTTAGGGCTAGCGGCCTACGAGCAGTACTTC. It codes for CASSLGLAAYEQYF.

Ten or more counts support this clonotype. V is TRBV6-2 or TRBV6-3 and J is TRBJ1-5; 9 bases fit TRBD1. V was pared by 7 bases and J by 9 bases, with 16 bases of the junction left unmatched. This CDR3 has 16 amino acids. Germline values: CDR1 MNHEY, CDR2 SVGEGT. CDR3 DNA sequence: TGTGCCAGCAACTCATCTCCGGGACAGGGTAGCCGGCCCCAGCATTTT. This sequence encodes CASNSSPGQGSRPQHF.

This clonotype was recorded a few times. The chain is built from TRBV28 and TRBJ1-1; D unclear. V lost 4 bases and J lost 5, with 17 bases in between. This CDR3 contains 15 residues. The germline V gene has CDR1 MDHEN and CDR2 SYDVKM. DNA of the CDR3: TGTGCCAGCAGTTCACCCCCCCCCGGGTTGACTGAAGCTTTCTTT. It encodes CASSSPPPGLTEAFF.

There are a few counts of this clonotype. The V and J genes are TRBV6-1 and TRBJ2-3, with D perhaps matching TRBD1 or TRBD2 (5 bases each). The germline CDR1 and CDR2 sequences are MNHNS and SASEGT. This CDR3 region has 13 residues. V gave up 11 bases and J gave up 4 bases, with 16 bases separating them. This CDR3 reads CAGKGRVSDTQYF. The CDR3 coding sequence is TGTGCCGGAAAGGGACGGGTTTCAGATACGCAGTATTTT.

This clonotype came up many times. The junction departs from the called germline gene at one end, perhaps through a read error. The chain uses TRBV7-7 and TRBJ2-3; 10 nucleotides align to TRBD1. The CDR3 contains 15 residues. The germline gives CDR1 SSHAT, CDR2 FNYEAQ (reference sequence). The CDR3: CASSSGTGGTDTQYF. The CDR3 nucleotides read TGTGCTAGCAGCTCTGGGACAGGGGGCACAGATACGCAGTATTTT.

This clonotype was seen repeatedly, ten times or more. The CDR3 spells CASSLTPVAKNIQYF. The CDR3, as DNA: TGTGCCAGCAGCTTGACACCCGTTGCCAAAAACATTCAGTACTTC. The chain uses TRBV5-6 and TRBJ2-4; D remains unclear. V was shortened by 1 base and J by 1 base, with 9 bases between the two germline ends. Germline V gene data show CDR1 as SGHDT and CDR2 as YYEEEE. There are 15 residues in the CDR3. Variable domain in full (rest from reference TRBV5-6 and TRBJ2-4): DAGVTQSPTHLIKTRGQQVTLRCSPKSGHDTVSWYQQALGQGPQFIFQYYEEEERQRGNFPDRFSGHQFPNYSSELNVNALLLGDSALYLCASSLTPVAKNIQYFGAGTRLSVL.

In this sample, this clonotype turned up a few times. V is TRBV20-1 and J is TRBJ1-2, with unresolved D. V was trimmed by 8 bases and J by 2 bases, leaving 15 bases between them. The germline V gene encodes CDR1 DFQATT and CDR2 SNEGSKA (reference sequence). This CDR3 has 13 residues. CDR3 sequence: CSRQNRTNYGYTF. The CDR3 DNA reads TGCAGTCGTCAAAACCGAACGAACTATGGCTACACCTTC.

The chain is built from TRBV15 and TRBJ2-5; D not certain. The V gene's germline CDR1 is LNHNV and CDR2 YYDKDF (reference sequence). The CDR3 extends over 13 amino acids. Trimming cost V 0 bases and J 1 base, with 3 bases left between them. The CDR3 spells CATSREAQETQYF. The CDR3 DNA reads as TGTGCCACCAGCAGAGAGGCCCAAGAGACCCAGTACTTC.

The J gene is TRBJ2-5, the V gene TRBV12-3 or TRBV12-4, with a weak D call TRBD1 (6 bases). V lost 3 bases and J 3 bases, leaving 11 bases between the germline ends. The CDR3 runs to 14 residues. The CDR3 region has the DNA TGTGCCAGCAGTTTGTCAGCAGGGGAAGAGACCCAGTACTTC. Its translation: CASSLSAGEETQYF.

This clonotype was observed many times. This chain connects TRBV24-1 to TRBJ1-2; 8 positions agree with TRBD1. CDR3 length: 16 residues. CDR1 and CDR2 from the germline V gene are KGHDR and SFDVKD. The J segment lost 0 bases and the V segment lost 5 bases, leaving 7 bases of the junction unmatched. Here the CDR3 DNA reads TGTGCCACCAGTGGATACCAACAGGGGGCTAACTATGGCTACACCTTC. Amino acids: CATSGYQQGANYGYTF.

This clonotype was picked up many times. The gene calls are TRBV5-1 and TRBJ2-1, with D maybe TRBD1 (6 bases). CDR3 length: 17 amino acids. The germline gives CDR1 SGHRS, CDR2 YFSETQ. Trimming left V 4 bases short and J 5 bases short, with 22 bases between. For the CDR3, the DNA is TGCGCCAGCAGCACCTCTGGACAGCCAGGAACTAACAATGAGCAGTTCTTC. This sequence encodes CASSTSGQPGTNNEQFF.

This clonotype was seen many times. One end of the junction is discordant with germline, which a read error may explain. V usage is TRBV12-3 or TRBV12-4 and J usage is TRBJ2-7, with a weak D call TRBD2 (5 bases). CDR3 size: 13 residues. The CDR3 coding sequence is TGTGCCAGCAGCTTAGGACGGAGCGGCGAGCAGTACTTC. This translates into CASSLGRSGEQYF.

This clonotype was observed a handful of times. J is TRBJ1-5 and V is TRBV6-2 or TRBV6-3; 9 bases are shared with TRBD1. The V gene's germline CDR1 is MNHEY and CDR2 SVGEGT. This CDR3 has 15 residues. V lost 6 bases to trimming and J lost 4 bases; unmatched junction nucleotides: 7. The CDR3, as DNA: TGTGCCAGCAGCAGGATCGGGACAGGGAATCAGCCCCAGCATTTT. The encoded protein is CASSRIGTGNQPQHF.

Ten or more counts support this clonotype. The J gene is TRBJ1-5, the V gene TRBV5-6; D possibly corresponds to TRBD1 (5 bases). Per germline, CDR1 SGHDT and CDR2 YYEEEE. This CDR3 has 16 amino acids. Trimming took 2 bases from V and 7 from J, leaving 19 bases between them. The CDR3, as DNA: TGTGCCAGCAGCTTAAGTACGCGGGGCGTTAGGCAGCCCCAGCATTTT. This sequence encodes CASSLSTRGVRQPQHF.

This clonotype was seen many times. The chain has TRBV14 and TRBJ2-7; 7 bases match TRBD2. The CDR3 loop spans 15 amino acids. The germline gives CDR1 SGHDN, CDR2 FVKESK. J lost 5 bases, V lost 0 bases, and 7 bases had no gene match. CDR3 residues: CASSQDYGGSHEQYF. In nucleotides, the CDR3 is TGTGCCAGCAGCCAAGATTACGGCGGGAGCCACGAGCAGTACTTC.

This clonotype came up many times. V is TRBV19 and J is TRBJ1-4; D perhaps matches TRBD1 (5 bases). V gave up 4 bases and J gave up 5 bases, with 14 bases separating them. Germline V CDR1 and CDR2: LNHDA, SQIVND (reference sequence). The CDR3 extends over 15 amino acids. CDR3: CASSTLTETNEKLFF. The CDR3 nucleotides read TGTGCCAGTAGTACCCTGACAGAAACCAATGAAAAACTGTTTTTT.

This clonotype was observed many times. The V and J genes are TRBV20-1 and TRBJ2-6; no clear D. Trimming pared 0 bases from V and 1 base from J, leaving 10 bases between. This CDR3 is built from 16 residues. Germline CDR1 is DFQATT and CDR2 is SNEGSKA (reference sequence). The DNA of the CDR3 is TGCAGTGCTAGAGATTCTGGCGAATCTGGGGCCAACGTCCTGACTTTC. It codes for CSARDSGESGANVLTF.

The rearrangement uses TRBV5-1 and TRBJ1-1; D call uncertain. The V end was cut by 7 bases, the J end by 0 bases, with 10 bases between. The CDR3 totals 13 residues. Germline CDR1 is SGHRS and CDR2 is YFSETQ. CDR3 loop: CASYGQLNTEAFF. The CDR3 DNA reads as TGCGCCAGCTATGGGCAGCTGAACACTGAAGCTTTCTTT.

Regarding this clonotype: This clone may be a read error of a much larger clone one base away. The chain carries TRBV6-2 or TRBV6-3 and TRBJ2-1, with 7 positions matching TRBD2. The CDR3 is 17 residues long. The V gene's germline CDR1 is MNHEY and CDR2 SVGEGT. With 0 bases clipped from V and 4 bases from J, the junction kept 9 bases outside the gene matches. The CDR3 nucleotides are TGTGCCAGCAGTTACTCAAACCCTAGCGGTAGTTACAATGAGCAGTTCTTC. This encodes CASSYSNPSGSYNEQFF.

A few counts support this clonotype. The chain has TRBV12-3 or TRBV12-4 and TRBJ1-6; TRBD1 aligns across 7 bases. With 5 bases clipped from V and 0 bases from J, the junction kept 4 bases outside the gene matches. The CDR3 is made up of 16 amino acids. The CDR3 loop is CASSRGTVSYNSPLHF. CDR3 in DNA: TGTGCCAGCAGTCGGGGGACAGTCTCCTATAATTCACCCCTCCACTTT.

This clonotype was picked up many times. The chain combines TRBV4-1 with TRBJ2-1; D is unresolved. The germline V gene encodes CDR1 MGHRA and CDR2 YSYEKL. The germline V and J ends were trimmed by 4 bases and 9 bases, with 7 bases remaining between them. The CDR3 is made up of 11 amino acids. CDR3 loop: CASSLEAEQFF. CDR3 coding DNA: TGCGCCAGCAGCCTCGAAGCTGAGCAGTTCTTC.

Many counts were recorded for this clonotype. This sequence joins TRBV9 and TRBJ2-7; the match to TRBD1 covers 8 bases. Germline CDR1 and CDR2: SGDLS and YYNGEE. CDR3 size: 14 residues. J lost 5 bases, V lost 2 bases, and 6 bases had no gene match. The CDR3, as DNA: TGTGCCAGCAGCGTGTCAGGGGGCTGGAACGAGCAGTACTTC. Translation gives CASSVSGGWNEQYF.

This clonotype appeared many times. This rearrangement joins TRBV29-1 to TRBJ2-5; D possibly uses TRBD1 or TRBD2 (5 bases each). Germline CDR1 reads SQVTM; CDR2 reads ANQGSEA. Trimming cost V 3 bases and J 5 bases, with 10 bases left between them. This CDR3 spans 12 amino acids. This chain's CDR3 is CSVDWGSETQYF. CDR3 in DNA: TGCAGCGTTGATTGGGGGTCGGAGACCCAGTACTTC.

This clonotype was detected a few times. J is TRBJ1-1 and V is TRBV5-1, with TRBD1 matching 8 bases. Losses at the gene ends were 1 base for V and 9 bases for J; bases not matched to a gene: 11. CDR1 is SGHRS and CDR2 is YFSETQ in the germline V gene. This CDR3 comprises 15 residues. The CDR3 reads CASSLQDSGTGKAFF. The CDR3 coding sequence is TGCGCCAGCAGCTTGCAAGACTCCGGGACAGGTAAAGCTTTCTTT.

This clonotype came up a few times. V usage is TRBV28 and J usage is TRBJ2-7; D remains unclear. The CDR3 consists of 12 residues. Trimming removed 1 base from V and 4 bases from J, with 5 bases in between. Germline V gene lookup returns CDR1 MDHEN and CDR2 SYDVKM. This CDR3 reads CASSLSEYEQYF. The CDR3, as DNA: TGTGCCAGCAGTTTATCGGAATACGAGCAGTACTTC.

At least ten counts were recorded for this clonotype. V is TRBV20-1 and J is TRBJ2-3, with D tentatively TRBD2 (6 bases). The CDR3 extends over 12 amino acids. V lost 0 bases, J lost 8 bases, and 9 bases lay in between. CDR1 DFQATT and CDR2 SNEGSKA come from the germline V gene (reference sequence). This CDR3 is CSARELAATQYF. CDR3 DNA sequence: TGCAGTGCTAGAGAACTAGCCGCTACGCAGTATTTT.

The genes are TRBV28 and TRBJ2-7, with D maybe TRBD1 (5 bases). This CDR3 contains 14 residues. The V end was cut by 5 bases, the J end by 6 bases, with 17 bases between. Germline CDR1 reads MDHEN; CDR2 reads SYDVKM. As DNA, the CDR3 is TGTGCCAGCAGTAGTTTAGGCCAGGGTCGCGAGCAGTACTTC. Its translation: CASSSLGQGREQYF.

The V gene is TRBV7-9, the J gene TRBJ2-1; 8 bases align to TRBD1. J lost 5 bases, V lost 5 bases, and 5 bases had no gene match. The CDR3 is made up of 14 amino acids. Germline values: CDR1 SEHNR, CDR2 FQNEAQ (reference sequence). The CDR3 region has the DNA TGTGCCAGCAGCCCTGACAGGGGAAACAATGAGCAGTTCTTC. Translation: CASSPDRGNNEQFF.